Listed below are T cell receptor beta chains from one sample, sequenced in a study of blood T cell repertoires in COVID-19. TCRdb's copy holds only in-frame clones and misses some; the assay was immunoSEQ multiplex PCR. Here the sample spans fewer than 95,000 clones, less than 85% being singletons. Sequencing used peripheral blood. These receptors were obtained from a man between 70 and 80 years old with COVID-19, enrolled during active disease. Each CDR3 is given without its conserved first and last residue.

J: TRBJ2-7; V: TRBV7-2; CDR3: ASSLVPTANYEQY
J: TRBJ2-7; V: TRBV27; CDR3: ASSFGQGNEQY
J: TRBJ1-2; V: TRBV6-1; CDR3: ASSEASGYGYT
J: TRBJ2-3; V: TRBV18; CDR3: ASSPSADNTQY
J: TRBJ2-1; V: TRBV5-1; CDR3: ASGTIAGGYNEQF
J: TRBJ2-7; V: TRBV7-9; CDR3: ASSFQSRQAEQY
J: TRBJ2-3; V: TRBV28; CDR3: ASSFWTSGFSTDTQY
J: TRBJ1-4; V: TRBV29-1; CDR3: SAYLHPLQDTNEKLF
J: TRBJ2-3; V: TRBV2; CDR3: ASGSEGADTQY
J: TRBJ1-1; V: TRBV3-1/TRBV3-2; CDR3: ASSQVQGNTEAF
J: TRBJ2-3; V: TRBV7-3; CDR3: ASSRASGSGQDTQY
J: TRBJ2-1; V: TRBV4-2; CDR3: ASSHEAVSAISYNEQF
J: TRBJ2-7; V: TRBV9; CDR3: ASSYTGETYEQY
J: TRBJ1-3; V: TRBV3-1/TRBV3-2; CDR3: ASSQGGGNTIY
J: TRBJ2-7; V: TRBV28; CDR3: ASIPSTGISYEQY
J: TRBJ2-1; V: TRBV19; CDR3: ASSIASGSYNEQF
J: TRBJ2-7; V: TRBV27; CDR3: ASSTPHHYEQY
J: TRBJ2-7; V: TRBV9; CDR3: ASSVAGEGEQY
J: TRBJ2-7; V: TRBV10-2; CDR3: ASSEYTTGVMGEQY
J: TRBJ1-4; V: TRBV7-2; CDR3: ASSAHRGGEKLF
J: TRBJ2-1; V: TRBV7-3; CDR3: ASSFSASSYNEQF
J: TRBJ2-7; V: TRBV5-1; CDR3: ASSPGRYNEQY
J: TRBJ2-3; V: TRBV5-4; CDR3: ASSLVQGATDTQY
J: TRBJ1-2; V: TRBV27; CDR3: ASSHRTAALPYT
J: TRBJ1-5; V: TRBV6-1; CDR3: ASSEAGGQGAVGSNQPQH
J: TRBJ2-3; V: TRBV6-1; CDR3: ASSEYPSGSADTQY
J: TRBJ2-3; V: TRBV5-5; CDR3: ASSFPGGDTQY
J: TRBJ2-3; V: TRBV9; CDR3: ASSVRAGGSADTQY
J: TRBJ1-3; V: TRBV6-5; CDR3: ASSPAGLGNTIY
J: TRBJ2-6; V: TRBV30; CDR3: AWRRGPGANVLT
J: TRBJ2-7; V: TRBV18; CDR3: ASSSPSGTGRYEQY
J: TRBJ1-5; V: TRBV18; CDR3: ASSPGTGPSNQPQH
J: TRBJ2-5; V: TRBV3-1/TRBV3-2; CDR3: ASSSQREGHGTQY